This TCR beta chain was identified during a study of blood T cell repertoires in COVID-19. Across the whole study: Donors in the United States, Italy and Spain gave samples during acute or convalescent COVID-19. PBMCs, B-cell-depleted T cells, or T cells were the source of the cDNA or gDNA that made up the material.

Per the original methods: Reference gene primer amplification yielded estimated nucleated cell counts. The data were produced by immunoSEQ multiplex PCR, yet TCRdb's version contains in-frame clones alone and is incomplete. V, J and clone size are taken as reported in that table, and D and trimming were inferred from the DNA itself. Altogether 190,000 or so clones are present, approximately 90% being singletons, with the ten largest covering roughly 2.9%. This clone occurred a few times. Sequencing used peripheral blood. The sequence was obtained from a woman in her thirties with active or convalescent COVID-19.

CDR3 protein: CASSLMEDSSDTQYF. In DNA, the CDR3 is TGCGCCAGCAGCTTGATGGAAGACTCCTCAGATACGCAGTATTTT. V is TRBV5-1 and J is TRBJ2-3, with unresolved D. The length of the CDR3 is 15 residues. Germline CDR1 and CDR2: SGHRS and YFSETQ. Trimming shortened V by 1 base and J by 4 bases, and 13 bases separated the two germline ends.